These 2 T cell receptor beta chains came from one sample sequenced in a study of cytomegalovirus exposure and HLA in healthy donors. The PCR employed 60 Vbeta primers together with 13 Jbeta primers. The table came from immunoSEQ multiplex PCR; TCRdb's copy has only in-frame clones and leaves some out. The sample yields under 150,000 clones, roughly two thirds seen once. Material: PBMCs. All receptors come from a human donor in good health.

This clone appeared a single time. The missing conserved phenylalanine or tryptophan at the end of this CDR3 makes a read error likely. The chain links TRBV5-4 to TRBJ1-1, with 7 bases that match TRBD1. CDR1 and CDR2 from the germline V gene are SGHNT and YYREEE (reference sequence). Germline trimming cut 4 bases from V and 4 bases from J; bases unmatched to any gene: 7. The CDR3 consists of 14 residues. The CDR3 is CASSRDRAGTEAFL. The DNA of the CDR3 is TGTGCCAGCAGCAGAGACAGGGCAGGCACTGAAGCTTTCCTT.

This chain joins TRBV15 and TRBJ2-7; D gene uncertain. Germline V gene data show CDR1 as LNHNV and CDR2 as YYDKDF (reference sequence). V was cut by 0 bases and J by 1 base, with 4 bases left in between. The length of the CDR3 is 13 residues. This CDR3 reads CATSRDKSYEQYF. CDR3 DNA sequence: TGTGCCACCAGCAGAGATAAATCCTACGAGCAGTACTTC.